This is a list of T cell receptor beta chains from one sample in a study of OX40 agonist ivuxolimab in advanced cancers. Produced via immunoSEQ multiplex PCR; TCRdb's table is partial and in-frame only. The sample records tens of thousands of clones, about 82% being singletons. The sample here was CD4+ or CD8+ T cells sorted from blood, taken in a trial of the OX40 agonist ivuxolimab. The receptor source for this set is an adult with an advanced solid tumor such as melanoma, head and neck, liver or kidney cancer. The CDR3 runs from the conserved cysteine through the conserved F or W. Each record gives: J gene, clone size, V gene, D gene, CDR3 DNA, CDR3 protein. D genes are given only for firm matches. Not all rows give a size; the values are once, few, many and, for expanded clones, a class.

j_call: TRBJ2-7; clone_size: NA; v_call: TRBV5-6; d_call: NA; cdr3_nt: TGTGCCAGCAGCTTGTATTCCCAGCCATCTAGGGACGAGCAGTACTTC; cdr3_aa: CASSLYSQPSRDEQYF
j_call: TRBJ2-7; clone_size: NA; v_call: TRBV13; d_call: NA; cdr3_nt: TGTGCCAGCAGCTTACGAGGGTCCGTGGACTACGAGCAGTACTTC; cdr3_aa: CASSLRGSVDYEQYF
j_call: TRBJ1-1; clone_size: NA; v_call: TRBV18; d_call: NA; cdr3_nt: TGTGCCAGCTCACCTACCGGGACCGTAGGCGGAGCTTTCTTT; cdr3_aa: CASSPTGTVGGAFF
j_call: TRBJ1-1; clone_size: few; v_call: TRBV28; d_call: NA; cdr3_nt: TGTGCCAGCAGTTTAAACAGGGCCGAAGCTTTCTTT; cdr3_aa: CASSLNRAEAFF
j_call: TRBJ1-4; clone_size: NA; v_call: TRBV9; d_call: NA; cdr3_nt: TGTGCCAGCAGCGAGGGGGGGACTAATGAAAAACTGTTTTTT; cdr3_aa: CASSEGGTNEKLFF
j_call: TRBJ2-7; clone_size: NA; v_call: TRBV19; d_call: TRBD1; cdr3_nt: TGTGCCAGTAGCCCCGGGACAGAATCCTACGAGCAGTACTTC; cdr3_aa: CASSPGTESYEQYF
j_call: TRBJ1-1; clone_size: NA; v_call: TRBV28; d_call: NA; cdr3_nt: TGTGCCAGCAGCTCCTCAGCCACTGAAGCTTTCTTT; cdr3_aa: CASSSSATEAFF
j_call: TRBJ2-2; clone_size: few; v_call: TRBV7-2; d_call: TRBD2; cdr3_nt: TGTGCCAGCAGCTTTAGCGGGGGGGCCGAATTCGGGGAGCTGTTTTTT; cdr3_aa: CASSFSGGAEFGELFF
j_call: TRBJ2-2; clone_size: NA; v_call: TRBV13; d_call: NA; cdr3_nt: TGTGCCAGCAGCCGCCGGGACCAGAACACCGGGGAGCTGTTTTTT; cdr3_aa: CASSRRDQNTGELFF
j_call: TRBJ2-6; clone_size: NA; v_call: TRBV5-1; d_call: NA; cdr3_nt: TGCGCCAGCAGCTTCGGGGTTGGGGCCAACGTCCTGACTTTC; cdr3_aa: CASSFGVGANVLTF
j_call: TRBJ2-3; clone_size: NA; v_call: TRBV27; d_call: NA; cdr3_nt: TGTGCCAGCAGTCTTGAGAGCTTTAGCACAGATACGCAGTATTTT; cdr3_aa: CASSLESFSTDTQYF
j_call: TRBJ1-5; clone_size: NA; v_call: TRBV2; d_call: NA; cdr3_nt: TGTGCCAGCAGTGATGGGGCAGGGACGTACAAGCCCCAGCATTTT; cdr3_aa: CASSDGAGTYKPQHF
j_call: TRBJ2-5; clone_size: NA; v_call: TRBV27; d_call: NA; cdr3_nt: TGTGCCAGCAGTTTAATGGGGGGAAGTCAAGAGACCCAGTACTTC; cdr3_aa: CASSLMGGSQETQYF
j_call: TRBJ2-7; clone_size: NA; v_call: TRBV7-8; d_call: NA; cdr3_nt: TGTGCCAGCAGCTTAGGGGATCCGCTCGAGCAGTACTTC; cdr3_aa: CASSLGDPLEQYF
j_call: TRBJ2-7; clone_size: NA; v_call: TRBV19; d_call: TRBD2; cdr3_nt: TGTGCCAGTAGTATAGGGCGGGGGGCCACCTACGAGCAGTACTTC; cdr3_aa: CASSIGRGATYEQYF
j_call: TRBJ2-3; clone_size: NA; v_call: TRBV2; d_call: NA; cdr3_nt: TGTGCCAGCAGTGAAGACCCGCGGAGGGGCCAAAGCACAGATACGCAGTATTTT; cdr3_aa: CASSEDPRRGQSTDTQYF
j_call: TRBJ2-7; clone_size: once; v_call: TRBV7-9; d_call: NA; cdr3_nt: TGTGCCAGCAGCTTAGGGGAAATTAACTACGAGCAGTACTTC; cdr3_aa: CASSLGEINYEQYF
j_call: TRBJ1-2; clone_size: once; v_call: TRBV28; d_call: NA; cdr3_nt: TGTGCCAGCAGTTTACTGTTAGCGGGGGGTGGCTACACCTTC; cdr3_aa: CASSLLLAGGGYTF
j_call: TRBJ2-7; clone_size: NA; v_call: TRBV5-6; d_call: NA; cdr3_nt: TGTGCCAGCAGCTACTCACAGGGCCCGGAGTACTTC; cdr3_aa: CASSYSQGPEYF
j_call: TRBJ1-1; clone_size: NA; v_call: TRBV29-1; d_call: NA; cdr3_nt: TGCAGCGTTACCCGCGGGACGGGGAACACTGAAGCTTTCTTT; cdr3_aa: CSVTRGTGNTEAFF
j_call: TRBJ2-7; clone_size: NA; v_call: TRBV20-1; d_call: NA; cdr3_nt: TGCAGTGCTTTGGCAAACTACGAGCAGTACTTC; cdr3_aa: CSALANYEQYF
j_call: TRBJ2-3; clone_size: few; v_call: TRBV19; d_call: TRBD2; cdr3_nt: TGTGCCAGTAGTATGATCGTTAGCGGGGGGGCCGGGACAGATACGCAGTATTTT; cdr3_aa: CASSMIVSGGAGTDTQYF
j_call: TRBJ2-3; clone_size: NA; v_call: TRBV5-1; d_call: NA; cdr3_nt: TGCGCCAGCAGCTGGGCGGGTAGCACAGATACGCAGTATTTT; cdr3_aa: CASSWAGSTDTQYF
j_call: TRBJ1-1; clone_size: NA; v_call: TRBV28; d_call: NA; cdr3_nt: TGTGCCAGCAGTTTAAAGGGATTCGGGTCTTTCTTT; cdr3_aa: CASSLKGFGSFF
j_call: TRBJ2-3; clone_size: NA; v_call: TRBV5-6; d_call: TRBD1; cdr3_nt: TGTGCCAGCAGCCCCGACGTGAGGGGGCGCAAAGATACGCAGTATTTT; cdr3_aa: CASSPDVRGRKDTQYF
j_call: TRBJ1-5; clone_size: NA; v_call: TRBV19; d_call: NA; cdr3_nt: TGTGCCAGTACCCAGCAGGCTAATCAGCCCCAGCATTTT; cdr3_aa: CASTQQANQPQHF
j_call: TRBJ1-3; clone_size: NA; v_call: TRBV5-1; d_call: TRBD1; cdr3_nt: TGCGCCAGCAGCCCCCGGACAGGCTCCCTTTCTGGAAACACCATATATTTT; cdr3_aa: CASSPRTGSLSGNTIYF
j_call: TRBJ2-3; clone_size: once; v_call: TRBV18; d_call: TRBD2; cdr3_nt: TGTGCCAGCTCACCACCGGGAGGGCCTGGGTGGGATACGCAGTATTTT; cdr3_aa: CASSPPGGPGWDTQYF
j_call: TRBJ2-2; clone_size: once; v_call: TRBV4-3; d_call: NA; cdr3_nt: TGCGCCAGCAGTCACGATCCCAGTGCGAACACCGGGGAGCTGTTTTTT; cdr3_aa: CASSHDPSANTGELFF
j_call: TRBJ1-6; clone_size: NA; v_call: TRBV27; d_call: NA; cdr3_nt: TGTGCCAGCCAATCGGACCCGGCGGGGTATAATTCACCCCTCCACTTT; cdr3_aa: CASQSDPAGYNSPLHF
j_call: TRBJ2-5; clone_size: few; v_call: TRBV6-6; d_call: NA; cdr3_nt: TGTGCCAGCAGTTCCCAAGAGACCCAGTACTTC; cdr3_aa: CASSSQETQYF
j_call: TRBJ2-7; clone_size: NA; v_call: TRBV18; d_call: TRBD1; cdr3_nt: TGTGCCAGCTCAATATCCGACAGGGGGTATTCCTACGAGCAGTACTTC; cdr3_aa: CASSISDRGYSYEQYF
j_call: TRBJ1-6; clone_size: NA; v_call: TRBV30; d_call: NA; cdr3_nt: TGTGCCTGGAGTGTATATGGGGACTCCTATAATTCACCCCTCCACTTT; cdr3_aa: CAWSVYGDSYNSPLHF
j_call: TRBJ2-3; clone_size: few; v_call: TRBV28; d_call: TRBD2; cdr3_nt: TGTGCCAGCACCGCCCAGCGGGGGGGCTCAGATACGCAGTATTTT; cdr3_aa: CASTAQRGGSDTQYF
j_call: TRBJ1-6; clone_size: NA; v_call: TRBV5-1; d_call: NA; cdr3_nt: TGCGCCAGCAGCTTAGGGGAAAGGAATTCACCCCTCCACTTT; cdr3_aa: CASSLGERNSPLHF
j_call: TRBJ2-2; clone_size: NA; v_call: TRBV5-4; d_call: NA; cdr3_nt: TGTGCCAGCAGAACGGAGACACTTACGAACACCGGGGAGCTGTTTTTT; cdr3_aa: CASRTETLTNTGELFF
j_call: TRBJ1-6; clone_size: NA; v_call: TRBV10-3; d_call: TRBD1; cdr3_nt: TGTGCCATCAGTGAGTCTGATGGACAGGGTAATTCACCCCTCCACTTT; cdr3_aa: CAISESDGQGNSPLHF
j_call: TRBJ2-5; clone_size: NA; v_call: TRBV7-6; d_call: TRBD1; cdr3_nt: TGTGCCAGCAGCTTAGGACAGGGCTACGAGACCCAGTACTTC; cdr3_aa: CASSLGQGYETQYF
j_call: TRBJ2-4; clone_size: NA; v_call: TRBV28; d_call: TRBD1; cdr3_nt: TGTGCCAGCAGTTTACTAGGGACAGGGCGAAATCCCTTGGCCAAAAACATTCAGTACTTC; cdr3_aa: CASSLLGTGRNPLAKNIQYF
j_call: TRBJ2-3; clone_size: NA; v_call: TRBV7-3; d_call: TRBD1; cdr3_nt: TGTGCCAGCAGCGATATCCCGGGACAGGGGGCAGATACGCAGTATTTT; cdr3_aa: CASSDIPGQGADTQYF
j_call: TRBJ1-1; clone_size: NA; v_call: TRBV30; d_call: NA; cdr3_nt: TGTGCCTGGAGAATGGGGACATGGGGCACTGAAGCTTTCTTT; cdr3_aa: CAWRMGTWGTEAFF
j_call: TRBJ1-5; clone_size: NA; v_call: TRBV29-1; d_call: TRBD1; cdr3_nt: TGCAGCTTCTCAACAGGGGGCGGTAATCAGCCCCAGCATTTT; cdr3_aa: CSFSTGGGNQPQHF
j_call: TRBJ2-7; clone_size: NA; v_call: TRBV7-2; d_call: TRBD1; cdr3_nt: TGTGCCAGCAGCGTCCGGACAGGGGGAGGATACGAGCAGTACTTC; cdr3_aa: CASSVRTGGGYEQYF
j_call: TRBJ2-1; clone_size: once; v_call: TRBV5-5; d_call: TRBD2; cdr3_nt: TGTGCCAGCAGCCACGGGGGGTCCTACAATGAGCAGTTCTTC; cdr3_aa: CASSHGGSYNEQFF
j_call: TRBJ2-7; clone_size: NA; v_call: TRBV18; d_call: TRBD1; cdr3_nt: TGTGCCAACTCACGAGCCGGGACAGGAGGCTACGAGCAGTACTTC; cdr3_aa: CANSRAGTGGYEQYF